This entry is about one T cell receptor (beta chain). What it recognizes is unknown. The sample belongs to a study of metastatic and nonmetastatic thyroid tumors. Study information: Comparison of repertoires was carried out across blood and tumor or nodule tissue from malignant and benign thyroid patients. Findings and limits, study-wide: The study reportedly found significantly higher TCR beta diversity in malignant thyroid tumors than benign nodules, in blood and tumor.

Authors' analysis steps: The distant-metastasis classifier for papillary thyroid cancer was built from CDR3 differences across clinicopathological groups. TCRdb re-clonotyped the PCR reads through MiXCR. These V and J calls are TCRdb output, not the study's own analysis. The data show 20,000 to 25,000 clones, more than 25% seen once. Patients had received no treatment of any kind before thyroid surgery. The sequencing input was tumor tissue. This TCR was recovered from a female donor with papillary thyroid cancer or a benign thyroid nodule (not recorded which). Some clones in this sample may be carry-over from other donors' samples.

The CDR3 loop is CASSQQETGGTCYTF. In DNA, the CDR3 is TGTGCCAGCAGTCAACAGGAGACAGGGGGCACGTGCTACACCTTC. The chain combines TRBV7-6 with TRBJ1-2; TRBD1 matches 10 bases. Germline V lookup: CDR1 SGHVS, CDR2 FNYEAQ. The CDR3 runs 15 residues. V gave up 6 bases and J gave up 9 bases; unmatched junction bases: 13.